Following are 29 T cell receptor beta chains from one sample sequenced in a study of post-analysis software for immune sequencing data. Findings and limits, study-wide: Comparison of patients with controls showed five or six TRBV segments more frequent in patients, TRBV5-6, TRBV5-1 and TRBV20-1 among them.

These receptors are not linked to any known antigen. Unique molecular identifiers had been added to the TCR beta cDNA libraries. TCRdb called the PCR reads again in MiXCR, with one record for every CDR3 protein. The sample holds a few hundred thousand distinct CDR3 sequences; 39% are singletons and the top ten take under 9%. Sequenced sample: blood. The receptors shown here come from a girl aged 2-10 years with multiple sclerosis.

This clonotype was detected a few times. The CDR3 sequence is CASSLLGFSGANVLTF. CDR3 DNA sequence: TGTGCCAGCAGTTTATTAGGATTTTCTGGGGCCAACGTCCTGACTTTC. This chain links TRBV27 with TRBJ2-6, with D uncertain. Germline CDR1 MNHEY, CDR2 SMNVEV (reference sequence). The CDR3 has 16 amino acids. The V end lost 1 base, the J end lost 1 base, and 8 bases lay between the germline ends.

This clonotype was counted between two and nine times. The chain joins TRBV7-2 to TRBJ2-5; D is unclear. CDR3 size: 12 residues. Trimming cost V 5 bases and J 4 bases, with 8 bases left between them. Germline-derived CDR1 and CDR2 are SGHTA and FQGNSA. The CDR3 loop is CASSQPLETQYF. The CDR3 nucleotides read TGTGCCAGCAGCCAACCCTTAGAGACCCAGTACTTC.

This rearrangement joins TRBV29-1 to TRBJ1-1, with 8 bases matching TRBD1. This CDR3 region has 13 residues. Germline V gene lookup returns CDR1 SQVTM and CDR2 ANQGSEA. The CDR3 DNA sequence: TGCAGTGCGGAACAGGGGGGAAACACTGAAGCTTTCTTT. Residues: CSAEQGGNTEAFF.

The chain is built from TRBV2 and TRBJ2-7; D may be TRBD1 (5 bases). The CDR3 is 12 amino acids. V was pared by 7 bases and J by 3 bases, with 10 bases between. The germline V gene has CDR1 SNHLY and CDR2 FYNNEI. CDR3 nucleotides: TGTGCCAGCACCAGGGTCCTCTACGAGCAGTACTTC. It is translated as CASTRVLYEQYF.

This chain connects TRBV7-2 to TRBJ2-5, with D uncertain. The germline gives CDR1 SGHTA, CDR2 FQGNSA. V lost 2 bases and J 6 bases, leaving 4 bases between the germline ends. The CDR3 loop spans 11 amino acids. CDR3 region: CASSLQKTQYF. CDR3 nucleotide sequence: TGTGCCAGCAGCTTACAAAAGACCCAGTACTTC.

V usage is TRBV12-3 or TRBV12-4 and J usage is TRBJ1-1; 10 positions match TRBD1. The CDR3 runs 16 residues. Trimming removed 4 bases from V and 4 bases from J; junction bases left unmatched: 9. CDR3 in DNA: TGTGCCAGCAGTTCCTCACCGGGACAGGGGTCCACTGAAGCTTTCTTT. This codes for CASSSSPGQGSTEAFF.

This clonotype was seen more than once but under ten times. The CDR3 nucleotides read TGCGCCAGCAGCTTGGCCCCGACAGGTTCGAACACTGAAGCTTTCTTT. Protein sequence: CASSLAPTGSNTEAFF. The J gene is TRBJ1-1, the V gene TRBV5-1; D is possibly TRBD1 (6 bases). Looked up from germline, CDR1 is SGHRS and CDR2 is YFSETQ. The V gene lost 0 bases and the J gene lost 1 base, with 13 bases spanning the gap. The CDR3 is 16 residues long.

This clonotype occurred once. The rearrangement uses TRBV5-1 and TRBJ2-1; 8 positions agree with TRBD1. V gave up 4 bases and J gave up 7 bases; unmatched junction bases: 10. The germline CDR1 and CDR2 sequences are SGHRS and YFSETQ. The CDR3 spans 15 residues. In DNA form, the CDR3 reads TGCGCCAGCAGCCCTCGGGACAGGCCAACAAATGAGCAGTTCTTC. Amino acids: CASSPRDRPTNEQFF.

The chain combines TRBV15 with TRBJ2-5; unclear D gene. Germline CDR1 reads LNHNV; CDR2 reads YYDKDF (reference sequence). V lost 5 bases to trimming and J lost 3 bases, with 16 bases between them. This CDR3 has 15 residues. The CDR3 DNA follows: TGTGCCACCAGCTCTCTCCATGGGGTCAAAGAGACCCAGTACTTC. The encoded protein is CATSSLHGVKETQYF. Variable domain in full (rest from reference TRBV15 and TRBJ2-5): DAMVIQNPRYQVTQFGKPVTLSCSQTLNHNVMYWYQQKSSQAPKLLFHYYDKDFNNEADTPDNFQSRRPNTSFCFLDIRSPGLGDTAMYLCATSSLHGVKETQYFGPGTRLLVL.

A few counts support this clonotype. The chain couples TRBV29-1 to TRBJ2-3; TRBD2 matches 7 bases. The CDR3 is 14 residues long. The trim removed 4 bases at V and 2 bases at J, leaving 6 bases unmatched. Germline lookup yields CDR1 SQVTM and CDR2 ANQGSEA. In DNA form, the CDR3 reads TGCAGCGTTGGGGAGGGGATGTCCACAGATACGCAGTATTTT. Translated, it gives CSVGEGMSTDTQYF.

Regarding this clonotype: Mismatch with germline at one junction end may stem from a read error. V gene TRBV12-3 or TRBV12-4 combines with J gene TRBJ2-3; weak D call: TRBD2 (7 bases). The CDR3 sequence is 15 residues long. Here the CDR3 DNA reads TGTGCCAGCAGTTTGGTGGGAGGGGACACAGATGCGCAGTATTTT. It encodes CASSLVGGDTDAQYF.

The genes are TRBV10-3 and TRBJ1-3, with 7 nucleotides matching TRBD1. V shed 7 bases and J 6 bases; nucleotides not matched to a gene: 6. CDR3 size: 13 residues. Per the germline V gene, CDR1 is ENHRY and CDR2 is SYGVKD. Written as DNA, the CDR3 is TGTGCCATCAATGACAGGGTGACAAACACCATATATTTT. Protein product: CAINDRVTNTIYF.

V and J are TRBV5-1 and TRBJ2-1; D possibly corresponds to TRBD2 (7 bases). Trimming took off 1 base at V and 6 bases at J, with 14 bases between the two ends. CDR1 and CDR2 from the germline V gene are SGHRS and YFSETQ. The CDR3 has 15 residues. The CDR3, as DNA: TGCGCCAGCAGCTTGAGGGGGAGGGACATCAATGAGCAGTTCTTC. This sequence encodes CASSLRGRDINEQFF.

The chain's CDR3 is CASSNGQGATEAFF. Here the CDR3 DNA reads TGCGCCAGCAGCAATGGACAGGGGGCTACTGAAGCTTTCTTT. The rearrangement links TRBV5-1 to TRBJ1-1; TRBD1 matches 11 bases. Germline values: CDR1 SGHRS, CDR2 YFSETQ. Germline trimming cut 4 bases from V and 5 bases from J; bases unmatched to any gene: 4. CDR3 length equals 14 residues.

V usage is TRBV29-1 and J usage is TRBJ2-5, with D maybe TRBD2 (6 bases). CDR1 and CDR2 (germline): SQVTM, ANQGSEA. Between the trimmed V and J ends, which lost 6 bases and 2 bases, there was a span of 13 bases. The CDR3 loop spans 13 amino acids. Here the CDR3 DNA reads TGCAGCGTCACCGGGACTGCGCAAGAGACCCAGTACTTC. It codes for CSVTGTAQETQYF.

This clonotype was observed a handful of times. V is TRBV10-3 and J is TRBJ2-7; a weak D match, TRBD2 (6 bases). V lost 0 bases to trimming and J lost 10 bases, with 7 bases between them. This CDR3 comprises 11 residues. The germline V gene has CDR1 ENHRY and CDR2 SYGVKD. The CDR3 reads CAISESREQYF. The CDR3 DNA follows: TGTGCCATCAGTGAGTCGCGGGAACAGTACTTC.

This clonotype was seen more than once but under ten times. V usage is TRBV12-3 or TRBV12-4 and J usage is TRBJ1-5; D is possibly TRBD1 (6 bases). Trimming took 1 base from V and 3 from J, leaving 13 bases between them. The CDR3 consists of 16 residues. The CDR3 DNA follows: TGTGCCAGCAGTTTAGGGGCAGGGGCCCTCAATCAGCCCCAGCATTTT. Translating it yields CASSLGAGALNQPQHF.

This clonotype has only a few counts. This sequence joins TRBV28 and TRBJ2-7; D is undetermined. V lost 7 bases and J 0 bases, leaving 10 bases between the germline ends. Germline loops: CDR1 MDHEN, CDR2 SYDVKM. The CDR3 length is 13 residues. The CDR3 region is CASTKTPSYEQYF. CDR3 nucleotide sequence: TGTGCCAGCACCAAGACGCCCTCCTACGAGCAGTACTTC.

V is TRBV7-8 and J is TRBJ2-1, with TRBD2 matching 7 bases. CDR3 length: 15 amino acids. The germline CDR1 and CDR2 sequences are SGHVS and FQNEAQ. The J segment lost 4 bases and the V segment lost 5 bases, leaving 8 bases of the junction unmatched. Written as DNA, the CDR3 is TGTGCCAGCAGCCCTGAGGGGACTATGTACAATGAGCAGTTCTTC. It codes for CASSPEGTMYNEQFF. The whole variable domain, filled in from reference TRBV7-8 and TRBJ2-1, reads GAGVSQSPRYKVAKRGQDVALRCDPISGHVSLFWYQQALGQGPEFLTYFQNEAQLDKSGLPSDRFFAERPEGSVSTLKIQRTQQEDSAVYLCASSPEGTMYNEQFFGPGTRLTVL.

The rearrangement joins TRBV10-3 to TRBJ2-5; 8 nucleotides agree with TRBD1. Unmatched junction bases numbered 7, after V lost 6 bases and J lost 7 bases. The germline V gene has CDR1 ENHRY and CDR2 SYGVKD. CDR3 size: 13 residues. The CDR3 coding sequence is TGTGCCATCAGGGACAGGGAAGTCGGGACCCAGTACTTC. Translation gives CAIRDREVGTQYF.

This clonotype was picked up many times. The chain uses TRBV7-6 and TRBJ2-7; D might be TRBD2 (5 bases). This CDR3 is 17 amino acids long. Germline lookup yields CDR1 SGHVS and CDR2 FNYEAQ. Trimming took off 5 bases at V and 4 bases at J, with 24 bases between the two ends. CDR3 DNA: TGTGCCAGCAGCCCTAGGCCTGCATCGCGGGTGTCGTACGAGCAGTACTTC. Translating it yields CASSPRPASRVSYEQYF.

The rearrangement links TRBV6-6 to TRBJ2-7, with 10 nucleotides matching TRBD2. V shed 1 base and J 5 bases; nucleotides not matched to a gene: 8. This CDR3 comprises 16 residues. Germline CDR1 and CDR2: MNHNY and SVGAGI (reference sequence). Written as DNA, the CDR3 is TGTGCCAGCAGTTACTTTCGGGCTAGCGGGAGCGACGAGCAGTACTTC. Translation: CASSYFRASGSDEQYF.

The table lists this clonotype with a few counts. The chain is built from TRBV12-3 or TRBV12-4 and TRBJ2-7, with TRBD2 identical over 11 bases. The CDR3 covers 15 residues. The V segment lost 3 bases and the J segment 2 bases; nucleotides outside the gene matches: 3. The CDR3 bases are TGTGCCAGCAGTTTCTTAGCGGGAGGGCCCTACGAGCAGTACTTC. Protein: CASSFLAGGPYEQYF.

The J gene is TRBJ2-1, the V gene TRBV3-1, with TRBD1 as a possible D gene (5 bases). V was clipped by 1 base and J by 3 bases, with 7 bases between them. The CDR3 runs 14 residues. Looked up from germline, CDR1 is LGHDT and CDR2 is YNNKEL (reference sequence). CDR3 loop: CASSQGTIYNEQFF. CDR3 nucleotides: TGTGCCAGCAGCCAAGGGACAATCTACAATGAGCAGTTCTTC.

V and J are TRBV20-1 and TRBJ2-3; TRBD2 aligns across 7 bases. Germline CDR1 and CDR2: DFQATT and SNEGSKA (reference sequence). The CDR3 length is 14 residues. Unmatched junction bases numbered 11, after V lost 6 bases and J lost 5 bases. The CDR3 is CSAQRTRLGDTQYF. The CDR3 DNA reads TGCAGTGCACAAAGGACTAGGTTAGGAGATACGCAGTATTTT.

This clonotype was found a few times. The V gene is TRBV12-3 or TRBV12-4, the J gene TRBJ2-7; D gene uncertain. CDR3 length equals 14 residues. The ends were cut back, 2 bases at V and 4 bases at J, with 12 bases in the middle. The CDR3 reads CASSLKSFDYEQYF. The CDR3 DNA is TGTGCCAGCAGTTTAAAATCCTTTGATTACGAGCAGTACTTC.

CDR3: CASSLLGVGAGEQFF. The CDR3, as DNA: TGCGCCAGCAGCTTGTTAGGTGTGGGGGCCGGGGAGCAGTTCTTC. The gene calls are TRBV5-1 and TRBJ2-1; D perhaps matches TRBD1 (6 bases). The CDR3 length is 15 residues. The germline gives CDR1 SGHRS, CDR2 YFSETQ. V was pared by 1 base and J by 10 bases, with 18 bases between.

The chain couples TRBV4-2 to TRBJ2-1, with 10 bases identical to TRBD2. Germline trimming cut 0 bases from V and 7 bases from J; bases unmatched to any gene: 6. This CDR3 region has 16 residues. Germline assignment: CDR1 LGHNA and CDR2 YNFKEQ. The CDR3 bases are TGTGCCAGCAGCCAAGACCACAGCGGGGGGGCAAATGAGCAGTTCTTC. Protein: CASSQDHSGGANEQFF.

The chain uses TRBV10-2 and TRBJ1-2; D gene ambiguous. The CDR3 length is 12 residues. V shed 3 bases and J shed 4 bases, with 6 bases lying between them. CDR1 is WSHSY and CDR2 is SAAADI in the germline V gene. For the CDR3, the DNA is TGCGCCAGCAGTGATTCCAGCTATGGCTACACCTTC. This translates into CASSDSSYGYTF.